This passage covers 32 T cell receptor beta chains from one sample sequenced in a study of cytomegalovirus exposure and HLA in healthy donors. The PCR was carried out with 60 Vbeta primers and 13 Jbeta primers. Produced via immunoSEQ multiplex PCR; TCRdb's table is partial and in-frame only. The sample carries about 63,000 clones, under 85% recorded once. Sequenced sample: PBMCs. The receptors were sampled from a man between 50 and 59 years old in good health and CMV-seronegative.

The chain joins TRBV6-5 to TRBJ1-5; D call uncertain. This CDR3 contains 12 residues. Germline V gene data show CDR1 as MNHEY and CDR2 as SVGAGI. V dropped 2 bases and J dropped 9 bases, with 8 bases sitting between them. CDR3 loop: CASSYPGRPQHF. The CDR3 DNA follows: TGTGCCAGCAGTTACCCCGGTAGGCCCCAGCATTTT.

This clone was found once. The genes are TRBV7-9 and TRBJ2-3, with 10 bases aligning to TRBD2. The germline CDR1 and CDR2 sequences are SEHNR and FQNEAQ (reference sequence). The CDR3 has 16 amino acids. V shed 6 bases, J shed 4 bases, and the junction held 10 bases outside the gene matches. Here the CDR3 reads CASRRPGLAISDTQYF. The DNA for the CDR3 is TGTGCCAGCAGACGGCCGGGACTAGCGATTTCAGATACGCAGTATTTT.

The chain employs TRBV7-3 and TRBJ2-2; D perhaps matches TRBD2 (5 bases). The CDR3 consists of 15 residues. V was clipped by 5 bases and J by 1 base, with 11 bases between them. The V gene's germline CDR1 is SGHTA and CDR2 FQGTGA. CDR3 loop: CASSVGSLNTGELFF. DNA of the CDR3: TGTGCCAGCAGCGTGGGGAGCCTGAACACCGGGGAGCTGTTTTTT.

The chain combines TRBV5-1 with TRBJ2-5; a possible D gene is TRBD1 (6 bases). Germline V gene data show CDR1 as SGHRS and CDR2 as YFSETQ. V lost 0 bases and J lost 5, with 14 bases in between. The CDR3 consists of 15 residues. The CDR3 DNA sequence: TGCGCCAGCAGCTTGGCCGGACAGACGGGGGAGACCCAGTACTTC. This translates into CASSLAGQTGETQYF.

The chain recombines TRBV7-9 with TRBJ1-4; the D is unclear. The CDR3 extends over 16 amino acids. Between the trimmed V and J ends, which lost 5 bases and 0 bases, there was a span of 13 bases. Looked up from germline, CDR1 is SEHNR and CDR2 is FQNEAQ (reference sequence). This CDR3 reads CASSTILLATNEKLFF. The CDR3 DNA reads TGTGCCAGCAGCACGATCCTACTCGCAACTAATGAAAAACTGTTTTTT.

This clone was found once. V usage is TRBV5-4 and J usage is TRBJ1-1; 7 bases align to TRBD1. This CDR3 region has 15 residues. With V trimmed by 4 bases and J by 2 bases, 8 bases remained unmatched. Germline CDR1 SGHNT, CDR2 YYREEE (reference sequence). CDR3 region: CASSTPQGVNTEAFF. CDR3 nucleotide sequence: TGTGCCAGCAGCACGCCGCAGGGGGTCAACACTGAAGCTTTCTTT.

CDR3 protein: CASSFSAAGAYYEQYF. The CDR3 bases are TGTGCCAGCAGCTTCAGCGCCGCGGGGGCCTACTACGAGCAGTACTTC. The gene calls are TRBV7-8 and TRBJ2-7; a possible D gene is TRBD2 (7 bases). The germline gives CDR1 SGHVS, CDR2 FQNEAQ. V shed 3 bases and J shed 3 bases, with 18 bases lying between them. This CDR3 contains 16 residues. The complete variable domain, with remaining parts taken from reference TRBV7-8 and TRBJ2-7, reads GAGVSQSPRYKVAKRGQDVALRCDPISGHVSLFWYQQALGQGPEFLTYFQNEAQLDKSGLPSDRFFAERPEGSVSTLKIQRTQQEDSAVYLCASSFSAAGAYYEQYFGPGTRLTVT.

The genes are TRBV19 and TRBJ2-5; possible D gene TRBD2, 6 bases. V lost 8 bases to trimming and J lost 4 bases, with 20 bases between them. The CDR3 length is 15 residues. The germline V gene encodes CDR1 LNHDA and CDR2 SQIVND (reference sequence). The CDR3 here is CASSAGRGSSETQYF. For the CDR3, the DNA is TGTGCCAGTTCCGCGGGGCGGGGAAGCTCAGAGACCCAGTACTTC.

V and J are TRBV30 and TRBJ2-5; 8 bases align to TRBD2. This CDR3 is built from 16 residues. The junction had 8 bases not matched to a gene; V was cut back by 0 bases and J by 2 bases. In germline, CDR1 is GTSNPN, CDR2 SVGIG (reference sequence). The CDR3 loop reads CAWSVWKRGPQETQYF. The CDR3 DNA follows: TGTGCCTGGAGTGTTTGGAAGCGGGGGCCTCAAGAGACCCAGTACTTC.

V and J are TRBV6-1 and TRBJ2-7, with no clear D. The V end was cut by 2 bases, the J end by 8 bases, with 7 bases between. The CDR3 spans 11 residues. The V gene's germline CDR1 is MNHNS and CDR2 SASEGT. The CDR3 protein is CASSERSKQYF. For the CDR3, the DNA is TGTGCCAGCAGTGAACGGTCAAAGCAGTACTTC.

The chain is built from TRBV30 and TRBJ1-4; D is possibly TRBD1 (6 bases). Trimming cost V 5 bases and J 5 bases, with 12 bases left between them. CDR1 and CDR2 (germline): GTSNPN, SVGIG (reference sequence). This CDR3 is 13 amino acids long. The CDR3 region is CAWGGRGNEKLFF. CDR3 bases: TGTGCCTGGGGGGGCAGGGGCAATGAAAAACTGTTTTTT.

This chain connects TRBV11-1 to TRBJ2-1, with 14 bases that match TRBD2. The length of the CDR3 is 15 residues. Germline loops: CDR1 SGHAT, CDR2 FQDESV (reference sequence). Germline trimming cut 5 bases from V and 6 bases from J; bases unmatched to any gene: 3. For the CDR3, the DNA is TGTGCCAGCAGCCTGACTAGCGGGGGGGCCAATGAGCAGTTCTTC. Its protein is CASSLTSGGANEQFF. Using reference TRBV11-1 and TRBJ2-1 for the parts outside the CDR3, the full variable domain is EAEVAQSPRYKITEKSQAVAFWCDPISGHATLYWYRQILGQGPELLVQFQDESVVDDSQLPKDRFSAERLKGVDSTLKIQPAELGDSAMYLCASSLTSGGANEQFFGPGTRLTVL.

V usage is TRBV7-9 and J usage is TRBJ1-1, with a tentative D call TRBD1 (5 bases). Trimming removed 5 bases at V and 1 base at J, with 14 bases between. There are 15 residues in the CDR3. Germline V gene sequence: CDR1 SEHNR, CDR2 FQNEAQ (reference sequence). CDR3 nucleotides: TGTGCCAGCAGCCCGGAGGCGGGGCAGAACACTGAAGCTTTCTTT. Its translation: CASSPEAGQNTEAFF.

The chain uses TRBV5-1 and TRBJ2-3, with 10 bases lining up with TRBD1. This CDR3 has 17 residues. Germline lookup yields CDR1 SGHRS and CDR2 YFSETQ. The V segment lost 0 bases and the J segment 3 bases; nucleotides outside the gene matches: 7. CDR3 loop: CASSLVLGTGATDTQYF. The CDR3 DNA reads as TGCGCCAGCAGCTTGGTTCTTGGGACAGGGGCAACAGATACGCAGTATTTT.

This clone was seen only a few times. The gene calls are TRBV7-3 and TRBJ1-6, with D unclear. Germline CDR1 and CDR2: SGHTA and FQGTGA. Trimming shortened V by 5 bases and J by 1 base, and 9 bases separated the two germline ends. The CDR3 is made up of 15 amino acids. CDR3 amino acids: CASSAGVSYNSPLHF. The CDR3 nucleotides are TGTGCCAGCAGCGCCGGGGTGTCCTATAATTCACCCCTCCACTTT.

The chain is built from TRBV15 and TRBJ2-1; a possible D gene is TRBD1 (5 bases). V dropped 0 bases and J dropped 3 bases, with 15 bases sitting between them. This CDR3 has 17 residues. Germline V gene lookup returns CDR1 LNHNV and CDR2 YYDKDF (reference sequence). Here the CDR3 DNA reads TGTGCCACCAGCAGAGATACTTCAGGGATCCGCTACAATGAGCAGTTCTTC. Residues: CATSRDTSGIRYNEQFF.

This clone was seen a single time. CDR3 protein: CASRLDPSGGTSYEQYF. CDR3 DNA: TGTGCCAGTAGACTTGATCCGAGCGGGGGAACCAGCTACGAGCAGTACTTC. The rearrangement uses TRBV19 and TRBJ2-7, with 8 bases lining up with TRBD2. Per the germline V gene, CDR1 is LNHDA and CDR2 is SQIVND (reference sequence). J lost 3 bases, V lost 6 bases, and 16 bases had no gene match. CDR3 length: 17 residues.

The chain couples TRBV2 to TRBJ2-1; TRBD2 aligns across 8 bases. The trim removed 6 bases at V and 2 bases at J, leaving 3 bases unmatched. Germline lookup yields CDR1 SNHLY and CDR2 FYNNEI. The CDR3 consists of 14 residues. In DNA, the CDR3 is TGTGCCAGCAGGCCAGCGGGGGCCTACAATGAGCAGTTCTTC. It codes for CASRPAGAYNEQFF.

This clone was observed a handful of times. The genes are TRBV5-6 and TRBJ2-5; 9 nucleotides match TRBD2. Losses at the gene ends were 5 bases for V and 5 bases for J; bases not matched to a gene: 10. Germline values: CDR1 SGHDT, CDR2 YYEEEE. This CDR3 is 15 amino acids long. CDR3 DNA: TGTGCCAGCAGTTATCGACTAGCGGAGGAGGAGACCCAGTACTTC. Encoded protein: CASSYRLAEEETQYF.

The rearrangement joins TRBV5-1 to TRBJ1-5, with 7 nucleotides matching TRBD1. J gave up 4 bases and V 6 bases, and 13 bases lay outside the gene matches. This CDR3 is 16 amino acids long. CDR1 and CDR2 (germline): SGHRS, YFSETQ. The CDR3 is CASTPYRTGSNQPQHF. CDR3 coding DNA: TGCGCCAGCACCCCTTACCGGACAGGTTCTAATCAGCCCCAGCATTTT.

This clone has just one count. The J gene is TRBJ2-7, the V gene TRBV27, with a tentative D call TRBD1 (6 bases). The CDR3 totals 16 residues. V was trimmed by 4 bases and J by 3 bases, leaving 19 bases between them. Germline CDR1 MNHEY, CDR2 SMNVEV (reference sequence). The CDR3 here is CASSYRQEIPLYEQYF. The DNA for the CDR3 is TGTGCCAGCAGTTACCGACAGGAAATCCCACTCTACGAGCAGTACTTC.

This clone was observed once. The chain links TRBV2 to TRBJ1-5; 8 nucleotides agree with TRBD1. CDR3 length equals 15 residues. Looked up from germline, CDR1 is SNHLY and CDR2 is FYNNEI. Trimming removed 3 bases from V and 8 bases from J; junction bases left unmatched: 9. The CDR3 loop reads CASSEYGRGLKPQHF. Written as DNA, the CDR3 is TGTGCCAGCAGTGAGTACGGCAGGGGGCTTAAGCCCCAGCATTTT.

This clone showed up just once. The rearrangement links TRBV5-1 to TRBJ1-1; D is uncertain. This CDR3 is 17 amino acids long. Germline V gene lookup returns CDR1 SGHRS and CDR2 YFSETQ. Trimming cost V 6 bases and J 0 bases, with 21 bases left between them. Written as DNA, the CDR3 is TGCGCCAGCAAGCGGCGGCCCGCAGGTCCTATGAACACTGAAGCTTTCTTT. This codes for CASKRRPAGPMNTEAFF.

This chain connects TRBV4-2 to TRBJ2-6, with 7 positions matching TRBD1. The CDR3 sequence is 17 residues long. The junction had 9 bases not matched to a gene; V was cut back by 5 bases and J by 2 bases. Germline V gives CDR1 LGHNA, CDR2 YNFKEQ. The CDR3 here is CASSSFPQGAGANVLTF. CDR3 nucleotides: TGTGCCAGCAGCTCCTTCCCGCAGGGGGCTGGGGCCAACGTCCTGACTTTC.

The V gene is TRBV5-1, the J gene TRBJ2-5, with TRBD1 matching 7 bases. With V trimmed by 4 bases and J by 5 bases, 8 bases remained unmatched. The germline V gene encodes CDR1 SGHRS and CDR2 YFSETQ. This CDR3 contains 14 residues. DNA of the CDR3: TGCGCCAGCAGCCCCGACAGGGCTGAGGAGACCCAGTACTTC. Translated: CASSPDRAEETQYF.

V usage is TRBV5-1 and J usage is TRBJ2-3, with TRBD1 matching over 11 bases. Germline values: CDR1 SGHRS, CDR2 YFSETQ. The CDR3 loop spans 16 amino acids. V lost 7 bases, J lost 5 bases, and 12 bases stayed unmatched. CDR3 residues: CASYRRDRGWGDTQYF. The DNA for the CDR3 is TGCGCCAGCTATCGTCGGGACAGGGGGTGGGGAGATACGCAGTATTTT.

J is TRBJ2-7 and V is TRBV2, with TRBD1 matching over 8 bases. With V trimmed by 5 bases and J by 2 bases, 2 bases remained unmatched. CDR3 length: 13 residues. Germline CDR1 is SNHLY and CDR2 is FYNNEI. The CDR3 here is CASSRQGTYEQYF. As DNA, the CDR3 is TGTGCCAGCAGTCGACAGGGGACCTACGAGCAGTACTTC.

V and J are TRBV5-6 and TRBJ1-5; D is unclear. V lost 2 bases, J lost 2 bases, and 11 bases lay in between. The CDR3 is made up of 15 amino acids. Germline V gene sequence: CDR1 SGHDT, CDR2 YYEEEE. In DNA, the CDR3 is TGTGCCAGCAGCTTAGGACTTATGGGCAATCAGCCCCAGCATTTT. It specifies CASSLGLMGNQPQHF. Full variable domain (outside the CDR3, taken from reference TRBV5-6 and TRBJ1-5): DAGVTQSPTHLIKTRGQQVTLRCSPKSGHDTVSWYQQALGQGPQFIFQYYEEEERQRGNFPDRFSGHQFPNYSSELNVNALLLGDSALYLCASSLGLMGNQPQHFGDGTRLSIL.

This clone appeared a few times. The chain recombines TRBV19 with TRBJ1-5; 7 bases are a match to TRBD1. This CDR3 is 16 amino acids long. The germline V gene encodes CDR1 LNHDA and CDR2 SQIVND (reference sequence). J was trimmed by 7 bases and V by 6 bases; bases with no gene match: 15. The CDR3: CASSPMAGQFPQPQHF. DNA of the CDR3: TGTGCCAGTAGCCCCATGGCGGGACAGTTTCCACAGCCCCAGCATTTT.

The table lists this clone with a count of one. The chain uses TRBV19 and TRBJ2-5; TRBD1 might be the D (5 bases). Trimming removed 3 bases from V and 2 bases from J, with 10 bases in between. Germline CDR1 and CDR2: LNHDA and SQIVND (reference sequence). There are 14 residues in the CDR3. CDR3 in amino acids: CASSILGEQETQYF. The CDR3 DNA sequence: TGTGCCAGTAGTATTCTAGGGGAACAAGAGACCCAGTACTTC.

The chain combines TRBV25-1 with TRBJ2-2, with D uncertain. This CDR3 is 14 amino acids long. Trimming took 6 bases from V and 3 from J, leaving 11 bases between them. The germline V gene has CDR1 MGHDK and CDR2 SYGVNS. CDR3 DNA: TGTGCCAGCAGGCGCAACAGCTACACCGGGGAGCTGTTTTTT. Amino acids: CASRRNSYTGELFF. The whole variable domain, remainder taken from reference TRBV25-1 and TRBJ2-2, is EADIYQTPRYLVIGTGKKITLECSQTMGHDKMYWYQQDPGMELHLIHYSYGVNSTEKGDLSSESTVSRIRTEHFPLTLESARPSHTSQYLCASRRNSYTGELFFGEGSRLTVL.

The chain employs TRBV6-5 and TRBJ2-7; tentatively, D is TRBD1 (5 bases). V lost 2 bases and J 9 bases, leaving 17 bases between the germline ends. In germline, CDR1 is MNHEY, CDR2 SVGAGI. The CDR3 contains 14 residues. The CDR3: CASSYSRQGVRQYF. In nucleotides, the CDR3 is TGTGCCAGCAGTTACAGCCGGCAGGGTGTACGGCAGTACTTC.